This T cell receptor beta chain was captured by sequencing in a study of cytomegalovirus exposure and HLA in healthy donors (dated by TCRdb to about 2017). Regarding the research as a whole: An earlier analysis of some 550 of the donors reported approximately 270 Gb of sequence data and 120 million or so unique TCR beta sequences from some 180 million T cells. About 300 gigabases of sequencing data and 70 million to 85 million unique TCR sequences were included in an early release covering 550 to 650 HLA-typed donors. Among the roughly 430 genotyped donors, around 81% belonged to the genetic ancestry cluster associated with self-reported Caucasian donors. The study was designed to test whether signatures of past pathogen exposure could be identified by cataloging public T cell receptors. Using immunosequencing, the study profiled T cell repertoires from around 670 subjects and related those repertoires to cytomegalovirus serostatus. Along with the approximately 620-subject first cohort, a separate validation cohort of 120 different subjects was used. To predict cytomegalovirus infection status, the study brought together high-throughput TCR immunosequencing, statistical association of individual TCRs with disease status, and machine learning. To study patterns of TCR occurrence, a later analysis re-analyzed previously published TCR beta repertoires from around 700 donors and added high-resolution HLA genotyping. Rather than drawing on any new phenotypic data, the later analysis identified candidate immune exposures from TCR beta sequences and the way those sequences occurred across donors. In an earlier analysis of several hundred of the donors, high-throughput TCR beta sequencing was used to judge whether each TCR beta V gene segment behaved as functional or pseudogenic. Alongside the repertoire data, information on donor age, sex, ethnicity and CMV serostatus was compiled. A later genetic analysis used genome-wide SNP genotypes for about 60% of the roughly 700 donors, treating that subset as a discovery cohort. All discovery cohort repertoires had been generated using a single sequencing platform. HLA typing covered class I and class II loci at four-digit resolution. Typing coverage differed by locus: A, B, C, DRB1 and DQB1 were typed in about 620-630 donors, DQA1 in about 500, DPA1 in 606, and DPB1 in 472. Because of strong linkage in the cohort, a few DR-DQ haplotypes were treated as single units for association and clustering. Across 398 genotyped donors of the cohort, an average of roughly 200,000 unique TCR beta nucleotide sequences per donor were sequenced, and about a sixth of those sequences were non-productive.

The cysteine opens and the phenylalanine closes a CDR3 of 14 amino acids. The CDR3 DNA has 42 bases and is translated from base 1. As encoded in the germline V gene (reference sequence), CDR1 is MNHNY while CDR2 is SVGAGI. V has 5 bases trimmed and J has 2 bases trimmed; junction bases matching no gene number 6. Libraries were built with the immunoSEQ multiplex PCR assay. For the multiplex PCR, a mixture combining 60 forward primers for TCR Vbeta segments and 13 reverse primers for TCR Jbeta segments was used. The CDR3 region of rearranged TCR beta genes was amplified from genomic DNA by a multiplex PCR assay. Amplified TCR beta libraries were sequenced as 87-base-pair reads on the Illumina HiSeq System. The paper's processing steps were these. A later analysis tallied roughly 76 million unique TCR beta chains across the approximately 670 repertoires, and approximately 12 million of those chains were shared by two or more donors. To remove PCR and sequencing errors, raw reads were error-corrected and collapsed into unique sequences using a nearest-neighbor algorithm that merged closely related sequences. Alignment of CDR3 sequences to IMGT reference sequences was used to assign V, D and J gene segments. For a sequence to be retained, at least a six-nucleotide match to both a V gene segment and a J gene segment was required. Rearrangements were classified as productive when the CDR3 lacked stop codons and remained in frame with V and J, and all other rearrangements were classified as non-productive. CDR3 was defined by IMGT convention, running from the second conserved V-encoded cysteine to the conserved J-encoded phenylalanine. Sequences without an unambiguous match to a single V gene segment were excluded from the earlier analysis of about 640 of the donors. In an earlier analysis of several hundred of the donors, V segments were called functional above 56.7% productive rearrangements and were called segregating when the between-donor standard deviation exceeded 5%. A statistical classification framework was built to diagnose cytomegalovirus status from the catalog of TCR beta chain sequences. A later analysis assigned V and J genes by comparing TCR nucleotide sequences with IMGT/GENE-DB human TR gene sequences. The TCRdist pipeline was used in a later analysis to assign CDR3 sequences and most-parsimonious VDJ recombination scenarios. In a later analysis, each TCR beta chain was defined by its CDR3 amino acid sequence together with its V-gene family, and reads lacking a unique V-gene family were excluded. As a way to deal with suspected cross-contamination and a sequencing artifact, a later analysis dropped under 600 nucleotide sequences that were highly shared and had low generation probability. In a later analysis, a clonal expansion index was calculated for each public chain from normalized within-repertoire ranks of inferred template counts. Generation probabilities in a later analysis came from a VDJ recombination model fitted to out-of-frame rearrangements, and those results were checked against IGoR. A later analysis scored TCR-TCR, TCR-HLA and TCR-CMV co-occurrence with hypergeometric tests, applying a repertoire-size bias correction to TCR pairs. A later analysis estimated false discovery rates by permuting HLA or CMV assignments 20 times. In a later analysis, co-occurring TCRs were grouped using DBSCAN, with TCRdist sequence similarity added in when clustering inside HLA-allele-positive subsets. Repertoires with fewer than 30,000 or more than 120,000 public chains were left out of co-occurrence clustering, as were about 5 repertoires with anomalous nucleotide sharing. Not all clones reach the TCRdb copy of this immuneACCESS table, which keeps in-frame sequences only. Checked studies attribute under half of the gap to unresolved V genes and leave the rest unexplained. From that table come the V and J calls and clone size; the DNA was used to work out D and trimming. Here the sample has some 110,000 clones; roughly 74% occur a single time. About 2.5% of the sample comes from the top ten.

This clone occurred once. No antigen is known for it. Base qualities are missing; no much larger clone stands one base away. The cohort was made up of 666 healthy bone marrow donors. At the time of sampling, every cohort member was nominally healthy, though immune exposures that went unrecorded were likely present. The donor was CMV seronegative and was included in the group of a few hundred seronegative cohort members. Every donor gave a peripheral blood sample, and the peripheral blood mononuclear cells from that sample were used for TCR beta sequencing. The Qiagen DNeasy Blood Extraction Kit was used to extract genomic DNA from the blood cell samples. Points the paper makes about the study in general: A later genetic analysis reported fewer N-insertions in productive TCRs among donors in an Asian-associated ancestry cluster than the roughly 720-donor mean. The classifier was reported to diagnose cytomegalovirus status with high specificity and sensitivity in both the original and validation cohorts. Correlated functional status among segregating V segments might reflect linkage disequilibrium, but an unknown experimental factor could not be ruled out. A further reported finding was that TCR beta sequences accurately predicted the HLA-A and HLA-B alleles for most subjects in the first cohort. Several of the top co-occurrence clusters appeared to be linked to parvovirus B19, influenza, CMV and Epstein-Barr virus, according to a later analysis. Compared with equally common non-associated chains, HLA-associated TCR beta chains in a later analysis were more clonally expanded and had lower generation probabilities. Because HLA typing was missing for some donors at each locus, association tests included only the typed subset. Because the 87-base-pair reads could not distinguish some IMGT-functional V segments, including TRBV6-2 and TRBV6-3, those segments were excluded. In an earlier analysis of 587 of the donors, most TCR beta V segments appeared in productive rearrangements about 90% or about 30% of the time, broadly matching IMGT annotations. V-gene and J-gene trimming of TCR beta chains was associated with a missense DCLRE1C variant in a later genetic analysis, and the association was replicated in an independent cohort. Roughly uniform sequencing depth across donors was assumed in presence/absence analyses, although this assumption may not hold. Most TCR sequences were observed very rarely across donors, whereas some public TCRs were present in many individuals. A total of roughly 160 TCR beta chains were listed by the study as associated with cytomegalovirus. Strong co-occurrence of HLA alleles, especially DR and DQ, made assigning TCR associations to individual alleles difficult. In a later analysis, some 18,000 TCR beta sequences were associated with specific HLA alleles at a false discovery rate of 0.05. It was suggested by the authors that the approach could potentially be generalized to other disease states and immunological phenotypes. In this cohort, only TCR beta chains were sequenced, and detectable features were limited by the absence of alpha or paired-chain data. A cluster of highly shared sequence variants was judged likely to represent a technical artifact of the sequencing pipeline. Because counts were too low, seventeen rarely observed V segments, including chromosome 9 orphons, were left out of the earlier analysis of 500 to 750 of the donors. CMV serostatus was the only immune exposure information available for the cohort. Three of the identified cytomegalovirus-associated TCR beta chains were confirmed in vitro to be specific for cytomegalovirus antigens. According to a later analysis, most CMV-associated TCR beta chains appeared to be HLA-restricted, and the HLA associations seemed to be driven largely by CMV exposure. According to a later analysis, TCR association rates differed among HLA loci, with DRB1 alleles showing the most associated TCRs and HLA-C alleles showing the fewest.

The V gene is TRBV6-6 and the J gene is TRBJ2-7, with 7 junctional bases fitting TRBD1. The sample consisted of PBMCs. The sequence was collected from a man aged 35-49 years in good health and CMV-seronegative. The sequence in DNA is TGTGCCAGCAGTGCCCGACAGGGACCCTACGAGCAGTACTTC. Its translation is CASSARQGPYEQYF.